The 30 T cell receptor beta chains listed next were all sequenced from one sample in a study of OX40 agonist ivuxolimab in advanced cancers. Assay: immunoSEQ multiplex PCR; the TCRdb copy retains only in-frame clones and omits some. The sample holds 60,000 to 75,000 clones, around 88% seen once. The input for sequencing was CD4+ or CD8+ T cells sorted from blood, taken in a trial of the OX40 agonist ivuxolimab. Every receptor here comes from an adult with an advanced solid tumor such as melanoma, head and neck, liver or kidney cancer.

The CDR3 spells CASTSNGAGNTIYF. The DNA of the CDR3 is TGTGCCAGCACGTCAAATGGGGCTGGAAACACCATATATTTT. This chain joins TRBV11-2 and TRBJ1-3; no firm D call. The CDR3 has 14 amino acids. Per germline, CDR1 SGHAT and CDR2 FQNNGV. V was cut by 7 bases and J by 2 bases, with 12 bases left in between. Full variable domain (remainder filled in from reference TRBV11-2 and TRBJ1-3): EAGVAQSPRYKIIEKRQSVAFWCNPISGHATLYWYQQILGQGPKLLIQFQNNGVVDDSQLPKDRFSAERLKGVDSTLKIQPAKLEDSAVYLCASTSNGAGNTIYFGEGSWLTVV.

The CDR3 is CASSPRTSGSRNLYNEQFF. CDR3 nucleotides: TGTGCCAGCAGCCCCCGGACTAGCGGGAGTCGGAACCTCTACAATGAGCAGTTCTTC. The chain couples TRBV9 to TRBJ2-1; 13 nucleotides line up with TRBD2. Germline loops: CDR1 SGDLS, CDR2 YYNGEE. The V gene end was trimmed by 4 bases and the J gene end by 3 bases; junction bases not matched to a gene: 13. The CDR3 is 19 residues long. Filled out from reference TRBV9 and TRBJ2-1, the complete variable domain reads DSGVTQTPKHLITATGQRVTLRCSPRSGDLSVYWYQQSLDQGLQFLIQYYNGEERAKGNILERFSAQQFPDLHSELNLSSLELGDSALYFCASSPRTSGSRNLYNEQFFGPGTRLTVL.

This chain connects TRBV2 to TRBJ1-3; 7 positions match TRBD1. This CDR3 spans 13 amino acids. Losses at the gene ends were 10 bases for V and 1 base for J; bases not matched to a gene: 4. Germline assignment: CDR1 SNHLY and CDR2 FYNNEI. The CDR3: CANTQGSGNTIYF. CDR3 coding DNA: TGTGCCAACACACAGGGGTCTGGAAACACCATATATTTT.

The J gene is TRBJ1-3, the V gene TRBV6-1, with no clear D. Trimming pared 8 bases from V and 0 bases from J, leaving 14 bases between. This CDR3 has 15 residues. CDR1 and CDR2 (germline): MNHNS, SASEGT. The CDR3 coding sequence is TGTGCCAGCGATATATCAAGGCTCTCTGGAAACACCATATATTTT. This codes for CASDISRLSGNTIYF.

In this sample, this clone turned up once. The chain joins TRBV30 to TRBJ1-1; 11 bases are a match to TRBD1. Trimming removed 5 bases from V and 5 bases from J; junction bases left unmatched: 4. Germline V CDR1 and CDR2: GTSNPN, SVGIG (reference sequence). This CDR3 contains 13 residues. CDR3 protein: CAWEGTGGTEAFF. The CDR3 DNA follows: TGTGCCTGGGAGGGGACAGGGGGGACTGAAGCTTTCTTT.

The V call is TRBV29-1, the J call TRBJ2-1; 7 nucleotides match TRBD2. The CDR3 length is 13 residues. CDR1 SQVTM and CDR2 ANQGSEA come from the germline V gene. The V segment lost 7 bases and the J segment 7 bases; nucleotides outside the gene matches: 10. The CDR3 nucleotides are TGCAGCGCCTCATTTGGGGGGGGTAATGAGCAGTTCTTC. It yields the protein CSASFGGGNEQFF.

The chain's CDR3 is CAITSGRASTDTQYF. Here the CDR3 DNA reads TGTGCCATTACTAGCGGGAGGGCTAGCACAGATACGCAGTATTTT. V usage is TRBV10-3 and J usage is TRBJ2-3, with 13 nucleotides matching TRBD2. The V segment lost 9 bases and the J segment 0 bases; nucleotides outside the gene matches: 3. The CDR3 is 15 residues long. CDR1 is ENHRY and CDR2 is SYGVKD in the germline V gene.

The V call is TRBV5-1, the J call TRBJ1-1; the match to TRBD1 covers 7 bases. Trimming cost V 4 bases and J 6 bases; bases outside gene matches: 9. Looked up from germline, CDR1 is SGHRS and CDR2 is YFSETQ. The CDR3 consists of 14 residues. CDR3 residues: CASSALTGQAEAFF. CDR3 sequence (DNA): TGCGCCAGCAGCGCCCTGACAGGGCAGGCTGAAGCTTTCTTT.

This clone was counted once. The chain uses TRBV18 and TRBJ2-7, with 10 bases lining up with TRBD1. This CDR3 is 15 amino acids long. The germline V gene encodes CDR1 KGHSH and CDR2 LQKENI. V shed 4 bases, J shed 0 bases, and the junction held 3 bases outside the gene matches. Here the CDR3 reads CASSRGTGASYEQYF. The DNA of the CDR3 is TGTGCCAGCTCACGAGGGACAGGGGCCTCCTACGAGCAGTACTTC.

The rearrangement joins TRBV4-1 to TRBJ1-5; no definite D call. V lost 4 bases, J lost 0 bases, and 7 bases lay in between. The CDR3 sequence is 14 residues long. Germline V gene lookup returns CDR1 MGHRA and CDR2 YSYEKL. DNA for the CDR3: TGCGCCAGCAGCCCGGGAGATAGCAATCAGCCCCAGCATTTT. It encodes CASSPGDSNQPQHF.

The chain carries TRBV28 and TRBJ1-5; no clear D. The germline V and J ends were trimmed by 6 bases and 7 bases, with 10 bases remaining between them. The CDR3 totals 12 residues. Germline-derived CDR1 and CDR2 are MDHEN and SYDVKM. The CDR3 bases are TGTGCCAGCAGCCGGCCGGGGCAGCCCCAGCATTTT. This translates into CASSRPGQPQHF. Full variable domain (outside the CDR3, taken from reference TRBV28 and TRBJ1-5): DVKVTQSSRYLVKRTGEKVFLECVQDMDHENMFWYRQDPGLGLRLIYFSYDVKMKEKGDIPEGYSVSREKKERFSLILESASTNQTSMYLCASSRPGQPQHFGDGTRLSIL.

V usage is TRBV7-8 and J usage is TRBJ2-5, with no clear D. The CDR3 totals 13 residues. Germline CDR1 reads SGHVS; CDR2 reads FQNEAQ. V shed 3 bases and J shed 0 bases, with 5 bases lying between them. CDR3 sequence reads: CASSLANQETQYF. The CDR3 coding sequence is TGTGCCAGCAGCTTGGCTAACCAAGAGACCCAGTACTTC.

The rearrangement joins TRBV10-3 to TRBJ1-3, with 12 bases fitting TRBD1. With 2 bases clipped from V and 16 bases from J, the junction kept 3 bases outside the gene matches. Germline V gives CDR1 ENHRY, CDR2 SYGVKD. This CDR3 is 12 amino acids long. CDR3 sequence (DNA): TGTGCCATCAGTGAGGGGACAGGGGGCGAGTATTTT. Protein sequence: CAISEGTGGEYF.

This sequence joins TRBV7-3 and TRBJ2-3; the D is unclear. The CDR3 loop spans 13 amino acids. The germline V and J ends were trimmed by 2 bases and 3 bases, with 6 bases remaining between them. Germline values: CDR1 SGHTA, CDR2 FQGTGA. Here the CDR3 DNA reads TGTGCCAGCAGCTTATCTTATACAGATACGCAGTATTTT. Translated: CASSLSYTDTQYF.

The gene calls are TRBV6-1 and TRBJ2-1, with TRBD2 matching 8 bases. Germline-derived CDR1 and CDR2 are MNHNS and SASEGT. The CDR3 consists of 16 residues. J gave up 2 bases and V 3 bases, and 6 bases lay outside the gene matches. The CDR3 is CASSERREAPYNEQFF. The CDR3 nucleotides read TGTGCCAGCAGTGAGCGGCGGGAGGCCCCCTACAATGAGCAGTTCTTC.

The chain links TRBV11-2 to TRBJ2-1, with a weak D call TRBD2 (6 bases). The CDR3 totals 13 residues. Trimming took off 4 bases at V and 8 bases at J, with 12 bases between the two ends. The germline gives CDR1 SGHAT, CDR2 FQNNGV. CDR3 coding DNA: TGTGCCAGCAGCTCTGGACTAAAGGATGAGCAGTTCTTC. Its translation is CASSSGLKDEQFF.

The CDR3 DNA reads TGTGCCAGCAGTAGGGGCAGGGTCAATGAGCAGTTCTTC. It encodes CASSRGRVNEQFF. The chain joins TRBV6-5 to TRBJ2-1; possible D gene TRBD1, 5 bases. Looked up from germline, CDR1 is MNHEY and CDR2 is SVGAGI. V dropped 5 bases and J dropped 6 bases, with 11 bases sitting between them. The CDR3 extends over 13 amino acids.

The chain uses TRBV7-8 and TRBJ1-2; perhaps TRBD1 as D (5 bases). Germline CDR1 reads SGHVS; CDR2 reads FQNEAQ. The V gene lost 1 base and the J gene lost 8 bases, with 11 bases spanning the gap. The CDR3 consists of 13 residues. CDR3: CASSLERRDGYTF. The CDR3 region has the DNA TGTGCCAGCAGCTTAGAGCGTAGGGACGGCTACACCTTC.

This sequence joins TRBV7-6 and TRBJ2-1; perhaps D is TRBD1 or TRBD2 (5 bases each). CDR1 and CDR2 from the germline V gene are SGHVS and FNYEAQ. The CDR3 runs 16 residues. V was cut by 6 bases and J by 7 bases, with 22 bases left in between. The CDR3 is CASRPGSAGVVNEQFF. Written as DNA, the CDR3 is TGTGCCAGCAGACCAGGGTCGGCGGGTGTCGTGAATGAGCAGTTCTTC.

The chain carries TRBV28 and TRBJ2-7; D unresolved. V was clipped by 6 bases and J by 2 bases, with 11 bases between them. From germline, CDR1 is MDHEN and CDR2 SYDVKM. The CDR3 runs to 13 residues. For the CDR3, the DNA is TGTGCCAGCAGCTCGGACCGGGCCTACGAGCAGTACTTC. This gives the protein CASSSDRAYEQYF.

The V gene is TRBV11-2, the J gene TRBJ2-1, with D unresolved. The germline CDR1 and CDR2 sequences are SGHAT and FQNNGV. The CDR3 has 12 residues. Trimming took off 0 bases at V and 8 bases at J, with 5 bases between the two ends. CDR3 DNA: TGTGCCAGCAGCTTAGATAGAGATGAGCAGTTCTTC. It encodes CASSLDRDEQFF.

V and J are TRBV10-3 and TRBJ2-5; no firm D call. The germline CDR1 and CDR2 sequences are ENHRY and SYGVKD. The CDR3 is 13 residues long. The V gene lost 1 base and the J gene lost 4 bases, with 7 bases spanning the gap. The CDR3 DNA reads as TGTGCCATCAGTGAGTGGATGGGAGAGACCCAGTACTTC. Translating it yields CAISEWMGETQYF.

The rearrangement uses TRBV5-1 and TRBJ1-2; D is unclear. Germline CDR1 is SGHRS and CDR2 is YFSETQ. Deletions cut 2 bases from V and 7 bases from J, with 12 bases between. This CDR3 has 13 residues. The CDR3 bases are TGCGCCAGCAGCTTTCGTCCAGAGACTGGCTACACCTTC. This codes for CASSFRPETGYTF.

The chain recombines TRBV2 with TRBJ2-3; possible D gene TRBD1, 6 bases. The germline V gene has CDR1 SNHLY and CDR2 FYNNEI. This CDR3 comprises 15 residues. The V and J ends lost 4 bases and 2 bases respectively, with 13 bases between them. CDR3 DNA: TGTGCCAGCAGTGTAACAGGGACCTACACAGATACGCAGTATTTT. Encoded protein: CASSVTGTYTDTQYF. Using reference TRBV2 and TRBJ2-3 for the parts outside the CDR3, the full variable domain is EPEVTQTPSHQVTQMGQEVILRCVPISNHLYFYWYRQILGQKVEFLVSFYNNEISEKSEIFDDQFSVERPDGSNFTLKIRSTKLEDSAMYFCASSVTGTYTDTQYFGPGTRLTVL.

The J gene is TRBJ2-5, the V gene TRBV19; TRBD1 or TRBD2 may be the D gene (7 bases each). Germline V gene sequence: CDR1 LNHDA, CDR2 SQIVND (reference sequence). The CDR3 contains 12 residues. V lost 5 bases and J 5 bases, leaving 9 bases between the germline ends. Here the CDR3 DNA reads TGTGCCAGTAGTCAGGGGGGGGAGACCCAGTACTTC. Translating it yields CASSQGGETQYF.

This chain uses TRBV7-2 with TRBJ2-3, with TRBD2 matching 9 bases. The CDR3 totals 17 residues. The V and J ends lost 0 bases and 1 base, in that order; junction bases with no gene match: 5. Germline CDR1 and CDR2: SGHTA and FQGNSA. The CDR3 protein is CASSLAPVAGGTDTQYF. CDR3 in DNA: TGTGCCAGCAGCTTAGCGCCGGTAGCGGGGGGCACAGATACGCAGTATTTT.

This clone was detected only once. This rearrangement joins TRBV18 to TRBJ1-5; tentative D call: TRBD1 (5 bases). Germline CDR1 KGHSH, CDR2 LQKENI. Between the trimmed V and J ends, which lost 2 bases and 4 bases, there was a span of 9 bases. The CDR3 length is 14 residues. The CDR3 protein is CASSPGAGNQPQHF. The CDR3 nucleotides read TGTGCCAGCTCACCAGGGGCCGGAAATCAGCCCCAGCATTTT. The variable domain in full, with the rest retrieved from reference TRBV18 and TRBJ1-5, is NAGVMQNPRHLVRRRGQEARLRCSPMKGHSHVYWYRQLPEEGLKFMVYLQKENIIDESGMPKERFSAEFPKEGPSILRIQQVVRGDSAAYFCASSPGAGNQPQHFGDGTRLSIL.

J is TRBJ2-3 and V is TRBV9, with 8 bases matching TRBD2. The ends lost 0 bases at V and 2 bases at J; junction bases unmatched: 5. Per germline, CDR1 SGDLS and CDR2 YYNGEE. The CDR3 is made up of 16 amino acids. The CDR3: CASSVGNSGNTDTQYF. CDR3 nucleotides: TGTGCCAGCAGCGTAGGGAATAGCGGGAACACAGATACGCAGTATTTT.

This clone was seen only a few times. The chain recombines TRBV18 with TRBJ2-7; 8 nucleotides align to TRBD2. After removal of 6 bases from V and 12 bases from J, the junction contained 13 bases not matched to a gene. This CDR3 region has 13 residues. Germline V gives CDR1 KGHSH, CDR2 LQKENI. The CDR3 protein is CASSPGNREGLYF. In nucleotides, the CDR3 is TGTGCCAGCTCCCCTGGCAATCGGGAGGGCCTGTACTTC.

This chain joins TRBV7-9 and TRBJ2-5, with 14 nucleotides matching TRBD2. From germline, CDR1 is SEHNR and CDR2 FQNEAQ (reference sequence). Unmatched junction bases numbered 8, after V lost 5 bases and J lost 6 bases. This CDR3 spans 16 amino acids. The CDR3 reads CASSPWGLAGAKTQYF. In DNA form, the CDR3 reads TGTGCCAGCAGCCCGTGGGGACTAGCGGGAGCTAAGACCCAGTACTTC.